Shown below are 27 T cell receptor beta chains from a single sample sequenced in a study of response to subunit inactivated influenza vaccine. A single record per CDR3 protein comes from TCRdb applying MiXCR to the RT-PCR reads. Of some 500,000 distinct CDR3 sequences listed, 10% to 15% are singletons. The sequencing here drew on PBMCs from blood, taken about 40 days after vaccination. Receptors were obtained from a man aged 50-59 years who received an inactivated influenza vaccine.

V and J are TRBV29-1 and TRBJ2-7; TRBD2 matches at 9 bases. The V gene's germline CDR1 is SQVTM and CDR2 ANQGSEA. V dropped 6 bases and J dropped 5; count of bases not matched to a gene: 5. The CDR3 runs 12 residues. CDR3: CSVGGGGHEQYF. CDR3 in DNA: TGCAGCGTGGGCGGGGGGGGGCACGAGCAGTACTTC.

This clonotype was counted only a few times. The rearrangement uses TRBV2 and TRBJ2-3, with 9 bases matching TRBD1. Germline V gene sequence: CDR1 SNHLY, CDR2 FYNNEI. The CDR3 contains 15 residues. V gave up 1 base and J gave up 1 base; unmatched junction bases: 0. CDR3 residues: CASSEGDRGTDTQYF. The CDR3 DNA reads TGTGCCAGCAGTGAAGGGGACAGGGGCACAGATACGCAGTATTTT.

This clonotype was counted a few times. The V gene is TRBV4-3, the J gene TRBJ2-3; D remains unclear. Trimming removed 0 bases from V and 6 bases from J, with 7 bases in between. The CDR3 has 13 residues. Germline V gene data show CDR1 as LGHNA and CDR2 as YSLEER. The CDR3 is CASSQDPADTQYF. CDR3 bases: TGCGCCAGCAGCCAAGATCCGGCTGATACGCAGTATTTT.

This clonotype was observed at least ten times. The chain uses TRBV20-1 and TRBJ2-7; 14 bases are shared with TRBD2. Germline assignment: CDR1 DFQATT and CDR2 SNEGSKA (reference sequence). The CDR3 spans 17 residues. Trimming at V came to 8 bases and at J to 1 base, leaving 13 bases not matched to a gene. In nucleotides, the CDR3 is TGCAGTATCTACCCGGGACTAGCGGGAGAAGTTTCCTACGAGCAGTACTTC. Amino acids: CSIYPGLAGEVSYEQYF.

Many counts were recorded for this clonotype. The V and J genes are TRBV5-1 and TRBJ1-6, with D possibly TRBD1 on 5 matching bases. CDR1 SGHRS and CDR2 YFSETQ come from the germline V gene. Trimming pared 0 bases from V and 6 bases from J, leaving 7 bases between. The CDR3 extends over 14 amino acids. DNA of the CDR3: TGCGCCAGCAGCTTGGGACAGATTAATTCACCCCTCCACTTT. The encoded protein is CASSLGQINSPLHF.

This chain connects TRBV20-1 to TRBJ1-2; D not certain. Germline CDR1 and CDR2: DFQATT and SNEGSKA (reference sequence). The CDR3 extends over 13 amino acids. Trimming took 3 bases from V and 1 from J, leaving 9 bases between them. CDR3 sequence (DNA): TGCAGTGCTAGTACAGACAATAACTATGGCTACACCTTC. Its translation is CSASTDNNYGYTF.

This clonotype was found a few times. The chain combines TRBV11-3 with TRBJ2-3; the match to TRBD1 covers 7 bases. Germline V lookup: CDR1 SGHNT, CDR2 YENEEA. This CDR3 is 16 amino acids long. Trimming removed 4 bases from V and 4 bases from J; junction bases left unmatched: 11. This chain's CDR3 is CASSSGTVRGSDTQYF. In nucleotides, the CDR3 is TGTGCCAGCAGCTCAGGGACAGTTCGTGGATCAGATACGCAGTATTTT.

This chain connects TRBV11-1 to TRBJ2-5; D might be TRBD1 (6 bases). The V end lost 5 bases, the J end lost 0 bases, and 10 bases lay between the germline ends. The CDR3 loop spans 14 amino acids. Germline V gene lookup returns CDR1 SGHAT and CDR2 FQDESV (reference sequence). The CDR3 sequence is CASSPGVYQETQYF. CDR3 in DNA: TGTGCCAGCAGCCCAGGGGTGTACCAAGAGACCCAGTACTTC. Full variable domain (outside the CDR3, taken from reference TRBV11-1 and TRBJ2-5): EAEVAQSPRYKITEKSQAVAFWCDPISGHATLYWYRQILGQGPELLVQFQDESVVDDSQLPKDRFSAERLKGVDSTLKIQPAELGDSAMYLCASSPGVYQETQYFGPGTRLLVL.

This chain joins TRBV11-2 and TRBJ2-5; 12 nucleotides align to TRBD2. The CDR3 runs 16 residues. V gave up 3 bases and J gave up 6 bases; unmatched junction bases: 8. Germline assignment: CDR1 SGHAT and CDR2 FQNNGV. CDR3 DNA: TGTGCCAGCAGCTTCGGGGCTAGCGGGGGGGCGAAGACCCAGTACTTC. Protein: CASSFGASGGAKTQYF.

In regard to this clonotype: A read error may be the cause here, since a much bigger clone is one base away. This chain's CDR3 is CSAVDSPDEQLF. In nucleotides, the CDR3 is TGCAGTGCTGTGGACTCCCCCGATGAGCAGCTCTTC. The genes are TRBV20-1 and TRBJ2-1, with a possible D match to TRBD2 (5 bases). CDR1 and CDR2 from the germline V gene are DFQATT and SNEGSKA (reference sequence). This CDR3 spans 12 amino acids.

This clonotype was found many times. This chain joins TRBV7-9 and TRBJ2-7, with D perhaps given as TRBD1 or TRBD2 (5 bases each). Germline V gives CDR1 SEHNR, CDR2 FQNEAQ (reference sequence). The CDR3 length is 13 residues. V gave up 4 bases and J gave up 4 bases, with 11 bases separating them. CDR3 protein: CASSSLGGYEQYF. CDR3 in DNA: TGTGCCAGCAGCTCTCTTGGGGGTTACGAGCAGTACTTC.

This clonotype occurred a few times. V and J are TRBV5-1 and TRBJ2-3; perhaps TRBD2 as D (6 bases). V lost 4 bases and J 0 bases, leaving 9 bases between the germline ends. Per germline, CDR1 SGHRS and CDR2 YFSETQ. CDR3 length: 14 residues. The CDR3 DNA follows: TGCGCCAGCAGCGGGGGGTCAAGCACAGATACGCAGTATTTT. Protein: CASSGGSSTDTQYF.

This clonotype was seen more than once but under ten times. The CDR3 DNA is TGCGCCAGCAGGGAATTGGGACAGCAAGAGACCCAGTACTTC. This gives the protein CASRELGQQETQYF. The chain is built from TRBV5-1 and TRBJ2-5; 7 bases are shared with TRBD1. Germline CDR1 SGHRS, CDR2 YFSETQ. This CDR3 is 14 amino acids long. The V and J ends lost 5 bases and 2 bases, in that order; junction bases with no gene match: 6.

The V gene is TRBV6-5, the J gene TRBJ2-2, with D perhaps matching TRBD2 (5 bases). Trimming stripped 3 bases from V and 1 base from J, with 12 bases between. CDR1 is MNHEY, CDR2 SVGAGI, per germline. This CDR3 is built from 16 residues. For the CDR3, the DNA is TGTGCCAGCAGTTATTCTAGGACTCTGAACACCGGGGAGCTGTTTTTT. It translates to CASSYSRTLNTGELFF.

This clonotype appeared a few times. The chain combines TRBV7-2 with TRBJ2-2; TRBD2 agrees at 11 bases. The CDR3 is 16 residues long. Germline V CDR1 and CDR2: SGHTA, FQGNSA. V gave up 2 bases and J gave up 5 bases; unmatched junction bases: 4. The chain's CDR3 is CASSLMLAGGTGELFF. The CDR3 nucleotides are TGTGCCAGCAGCTTAATGCTAGCGGGGGGTACCGGGGAGCTGTTTTTT.

There are many counts of this clonotype. This chain joins TRBV20-1 and TRBJ1-2; no reliable D call. The CDR3 is made up of 14 amino acids. CDR1 is DFQATT, CDR2 SNEGSKA, per germline (reference sequence). V shed 0 bases and J shed 10 bases, with 18 bases lying between them. The DNA of the CDR3 is TGCAGTGCTAGAGAAGGGAAAGCGGGAGGGTTCTACACCTTC. Residues: CSAREGKAGGFYTF.

This clonotype has just a few counts. This chain joins TRBV15 and TRBJ2-3, with unresolved D. V lost 5 bases, J lost 0 bases, and 12 bases lay in between. The CDR3 sequence is 15 residues long. Germline CDR1 reads LNHNV; CDR2 reads YYDKDF (reference sequence). The CDR3 loop reads CATSGGGPSTDTQYF. CDR3 in DNA: TGTGCCACCAGCGGCGGTGGTCCTAGCACAGATACGCAGTATTTT.

This clonotype was observed a few times. The gene calls are TRBV6-1 and TRBJ2-5; tentatively, D is TRBD2 (5 bases). This CDR3 is 15 amino acids long. Trimming left V 4 bases short and J 0 bases short, with 12 bases between. Germline loops: CDR1 MNHNS, CDR2 SASEGT. Written as DNA, the CDR3 is TGTGCCAGCAGTGCGGTAGCGCCATACCAAGAGACCCAGTACTTC. Translation: CASSAVAPYQETQYF.

The table lists this clonotype with many counts. The chain carries TRBV12-3 or TRBV12-4 and TRBJ2-7; TRBD1 aligns across 7 bases. The CDR3 covers 12 residues. After removal of 6 bases from V and 6 bases from J, the junction contained 5 bases not matched to a gene. The DNA for the CDR3 is TGTGCCAGCAGCAGGACAGGCGGCGAGCAGTACTTC. Protein sequence: CASSRTGGEQYF.

In DNA, the CDR3 is TGTGCCAGCAATAGCGGGAGTAGGAATGAGCAGTTCTTC. Its translation: CASNSGSRNEQFF. This rearrangement joins TRBV28 to TRBJ2-1, with TRBD2 matching 9 bases. This CDR3 spans 13 amino acids. Germline CDR1 is MDHEN and CDR2 is SYDVKM. J lost 7 bases, V lost 7 bases, and 5 bases had no gene match.

This clonotype showed up many times. The chain is built from TRBV25-1 and TRBJ2-4; D is undetermined. V shed 5 bases and J shed 9 bases, with 14 bases lying between them. This CDR3 has 13 amino acids. Germline V gives CDR1 MGHDK, CDR2 SYGVNS. In DNA form, the CDR3 reads TGTGCCAGCAGTCCAACAAATCCCTCCATTCAGTACTTC. Its protein is CASSPTNPSIQYF.

The chain links TRBV28 to TRBJ2-5; 9 nucleotides match TRBD1. Germline V gives CDR1 MDHEN, CDR2 SYDVKM. V was pared by 5 bases and J by 8 bases, with 6 bases of the junction left unmatched. The length of the CDR3 is 13 residues. The CDR3 reads CASSQGTGSTQYF. The CDR3 nucleotides read TGTGCCAGCAGTCAAGGGACAGGGTCCACCCAGTACTTC.

This clonotype was observed a handful of times. The chain uses TRBV4-3 and TRBJ2-7; possibly TRBD2 for D (5 bases). The CDR3 spans 15 residues. Germline CDR1 is LGHNA and CDR2 is YSLEER. The V end was cut by 0 bases, the J end by 2 bases, with 11 bases between. The CDR3 is CASSQDWLAPYEQYF. CDR3 DNA: TGCGCCAGCAGCCAAGATTGGCTAGCCCCCTACGAGCAGTACTTC.

This clonotype was seen more than once but under ten times. The chain recombines TRBV10-2 with TRBJ2-1, with D unresolved. In germline, CDR1 is WSHSY, CDR2 SAAADI. V was pared by 2 bases and J by 4 bases, with 12 bases between. The CDR3 runs to 15 residues. CDR3 coding DNA: TGCGCCAGCAGTGAGCCTCCTAGTGGGTACAATGAGCAGTTCTTC. Its translation: CASSEPPSGYNEQFF.

This rearrangement joins TRBV2 to TRBJ2-5; 8 bases map to TRBD2. The CDR3 spans 15 residues. V dropped 4 bases and J dropped 2; count of bases not matched to a gene: 6. Germline CDR1 reads SNHLY; CDR2 reads FYNNEI. CDR3 DNA sequence: TGTGCCAGCAGTGGGGGACTAGGAAGGCAAGAGACCCAGTACTTC. Translating it yields CASSGGLGRQETQYF.

The rearrangement uses TRBV11-2 and TRBJ2-5; no clear D gene. The CDR3 is 13 residues long. Germline-derived CDR1 and CDR2 are SGHAT and FQNNGV. V lost 5 bases and J 0 bases, leaving 7 bases between the germline ends. The CDR3 region is CASSRQHQETQYF. CDR3 bases: TGTGCCAGCAGCCGGCAACACCAAGAGACCCAGTACTTC.

This clonotype occurred a few times. The V gene is TRBV7-2, the J gene TRBJ2-3; TRBD2 matches at 8 bases. V shed 5 bases, J shed 8 bases, and the junction held 15 bases outside the gene matches. Germline V gene lookup returns CDR1 SGHTA and CDR2 FQGNSA. This CDR3 is 16 amino acids long. The CDR3 nucleotides read TGTGCCAGCAGCCCTACGTCGGGAGGGCCCGCCTTTACGCAGTATTTT. It encodes CASSPTSGGPAFTQYF.